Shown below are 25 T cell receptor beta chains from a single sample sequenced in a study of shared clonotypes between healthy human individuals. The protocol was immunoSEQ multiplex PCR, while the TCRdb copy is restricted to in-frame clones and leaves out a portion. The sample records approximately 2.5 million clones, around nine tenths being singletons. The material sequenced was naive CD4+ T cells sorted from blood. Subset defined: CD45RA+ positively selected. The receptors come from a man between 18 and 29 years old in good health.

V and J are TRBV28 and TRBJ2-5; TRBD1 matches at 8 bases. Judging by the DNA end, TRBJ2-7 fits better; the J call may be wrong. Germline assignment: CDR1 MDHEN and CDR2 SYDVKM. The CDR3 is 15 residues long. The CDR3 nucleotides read TGTGCCAGCACCCCTTCCGGGACAGGTCGCTACGAGCAGTACTTC. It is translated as CASTPSGTGRYEQYF.

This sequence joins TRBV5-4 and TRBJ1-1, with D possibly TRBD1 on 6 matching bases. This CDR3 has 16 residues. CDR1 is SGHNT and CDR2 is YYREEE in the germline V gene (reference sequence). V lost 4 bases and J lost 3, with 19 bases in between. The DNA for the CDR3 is TGTGCCAGCAGCCGGATAGCCAGGGGCCAGGACACTGAAGCTTTCTTT. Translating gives CASSRIARGQDTEAFF.

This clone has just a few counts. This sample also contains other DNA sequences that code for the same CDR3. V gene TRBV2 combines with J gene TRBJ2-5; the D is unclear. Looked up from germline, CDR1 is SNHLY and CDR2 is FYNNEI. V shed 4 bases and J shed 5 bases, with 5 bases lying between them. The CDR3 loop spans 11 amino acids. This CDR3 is CASSVGETQYF. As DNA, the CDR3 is TGTGCCAGCAGTGTTGGGGAGACCCAGTACTTC.

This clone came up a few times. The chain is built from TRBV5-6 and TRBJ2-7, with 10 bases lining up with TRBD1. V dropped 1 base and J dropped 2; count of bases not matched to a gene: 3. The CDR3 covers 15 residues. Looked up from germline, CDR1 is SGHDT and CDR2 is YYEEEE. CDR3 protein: CASSLMGQGTYEQYF. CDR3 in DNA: TGTGCCAGCAGCTTGATGGGACAGGGGACCTACGAGCAGTACTTC.

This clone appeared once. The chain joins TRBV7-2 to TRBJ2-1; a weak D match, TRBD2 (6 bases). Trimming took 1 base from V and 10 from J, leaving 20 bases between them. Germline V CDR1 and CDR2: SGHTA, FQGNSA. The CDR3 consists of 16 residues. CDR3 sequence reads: CASSLDYRWDGGEQFF. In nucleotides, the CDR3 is TGTGCCAGCAGCTTAGACTACAGGTGGGACGGGGGAGAGCAGTTCTTC.

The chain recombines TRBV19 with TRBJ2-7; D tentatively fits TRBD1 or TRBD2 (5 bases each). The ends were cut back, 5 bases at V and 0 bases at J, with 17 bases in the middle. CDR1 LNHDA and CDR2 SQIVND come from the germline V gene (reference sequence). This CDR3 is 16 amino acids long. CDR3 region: CASSASRDGYSYEQYF. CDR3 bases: TGTGCCAGTAGTGCAAGCCGGGACGGCTACTCCTACGAGCAGTACTTC.

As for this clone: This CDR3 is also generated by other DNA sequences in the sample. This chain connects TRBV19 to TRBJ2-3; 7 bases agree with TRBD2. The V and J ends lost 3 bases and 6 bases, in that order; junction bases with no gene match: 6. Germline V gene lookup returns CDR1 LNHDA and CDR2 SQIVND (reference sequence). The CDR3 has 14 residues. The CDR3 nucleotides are TGTGCCAGTAGTATTCGTGGGAGGGAGGATACGCAGTATTTT. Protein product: CASSIRGREDTQYF.

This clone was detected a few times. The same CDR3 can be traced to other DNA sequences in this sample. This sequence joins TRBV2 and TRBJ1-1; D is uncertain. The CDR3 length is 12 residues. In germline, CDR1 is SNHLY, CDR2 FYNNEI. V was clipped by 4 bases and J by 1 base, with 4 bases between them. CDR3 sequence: CASSVRNTEAFF. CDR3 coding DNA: TGTGCCAGCAGTGTAAGGAACACTGAAGCTTTCTTT.

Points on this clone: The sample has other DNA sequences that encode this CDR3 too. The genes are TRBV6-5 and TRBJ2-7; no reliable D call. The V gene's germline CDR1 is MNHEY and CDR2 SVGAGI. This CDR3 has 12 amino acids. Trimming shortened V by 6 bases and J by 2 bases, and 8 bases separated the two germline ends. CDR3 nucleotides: TGTGCCAGCAGCTCTACCCCCTACGAGCAGTACTTC. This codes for CASSSTPYEQYF.

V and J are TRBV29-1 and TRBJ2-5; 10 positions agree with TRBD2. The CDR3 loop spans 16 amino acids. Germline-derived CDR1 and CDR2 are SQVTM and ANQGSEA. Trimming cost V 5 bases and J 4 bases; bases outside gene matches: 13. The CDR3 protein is CSVKDTSGKGRETQYF. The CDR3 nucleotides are TGCAGCGTTAAGGATACTAGCGGGAAAGGTAGAGAGACCCAGTACTTC.

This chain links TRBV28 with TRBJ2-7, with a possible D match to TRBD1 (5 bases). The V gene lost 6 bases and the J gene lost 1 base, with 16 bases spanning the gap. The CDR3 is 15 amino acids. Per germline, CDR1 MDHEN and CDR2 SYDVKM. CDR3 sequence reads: CASRSMLDRSYEQYF. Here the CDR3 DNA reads TGTGCCAGCAGGTCGATGCTCGACAGATCCTACGAGCAGTACTTC.

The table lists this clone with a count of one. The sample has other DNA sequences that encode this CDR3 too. CDR3 amino acids: CAWSVQDTIYF. CDR3 DNA: TGTGCCTGGAGTGTTCAGGACACCATATATTTT. This chain joins TRBV30 and TRBJ1-3, with D unresolved. Germline CDR1 and CDR2: GTSNPN and SVGIG (reference sequence). The CDR3 runs to 11 residues. Between the trimmed V and J ends, which lost 0 bases and 8 bases, there was a span of 5 bases.

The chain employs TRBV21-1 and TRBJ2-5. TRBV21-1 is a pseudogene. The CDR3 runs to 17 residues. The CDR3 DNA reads TGTGCCAGCAGCAAAGTACCTGGACGGCAGTACCAAGAGACCCAGTACTTC. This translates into CASSKVPGRQYQETQYF.

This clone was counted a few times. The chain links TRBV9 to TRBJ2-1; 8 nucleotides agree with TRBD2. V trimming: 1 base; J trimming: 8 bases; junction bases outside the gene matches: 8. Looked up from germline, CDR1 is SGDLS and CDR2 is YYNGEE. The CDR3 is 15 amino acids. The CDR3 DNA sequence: TGTGCCAGCAGCGTAACCGGGACTAGTGGCTATGAGCAGTTCTTC. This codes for CASSVTGTSGYEQFF.

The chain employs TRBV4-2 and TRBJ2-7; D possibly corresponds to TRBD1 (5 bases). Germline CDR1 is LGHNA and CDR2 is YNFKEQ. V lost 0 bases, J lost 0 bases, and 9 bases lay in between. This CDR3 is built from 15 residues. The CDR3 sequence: CASSQDRVTSYEQYF. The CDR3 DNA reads TGTGCCAGCAGCCAAGACAGGGTGACCTCCTACGAGCAGTACTTC.

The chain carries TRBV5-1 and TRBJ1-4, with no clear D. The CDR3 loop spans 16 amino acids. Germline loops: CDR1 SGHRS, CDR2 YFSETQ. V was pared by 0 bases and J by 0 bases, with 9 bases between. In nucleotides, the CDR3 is TGCGCCAGCAGCTTGGAAGTATCCCCAACTAATGAAAAACTGTTTTTT. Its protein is CASSLEVSPTNEKLFF.

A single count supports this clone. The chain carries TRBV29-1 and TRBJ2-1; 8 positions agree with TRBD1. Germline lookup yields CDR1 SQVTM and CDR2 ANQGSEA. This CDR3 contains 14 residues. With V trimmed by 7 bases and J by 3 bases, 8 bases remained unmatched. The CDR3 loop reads CSGVGDRGYNEQFF. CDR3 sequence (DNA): TGCAGCGGGGTTGGAGACAGGGGCTACAATGAGCAGTTCTTC.

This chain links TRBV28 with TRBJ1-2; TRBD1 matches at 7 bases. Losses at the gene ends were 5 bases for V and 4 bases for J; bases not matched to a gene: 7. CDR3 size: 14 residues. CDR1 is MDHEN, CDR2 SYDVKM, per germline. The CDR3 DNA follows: TGTGCCAGCAGTCCTCCGGGACAGTCCTATGGCTACACCTTC. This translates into CASSPPGQSYGYTF.

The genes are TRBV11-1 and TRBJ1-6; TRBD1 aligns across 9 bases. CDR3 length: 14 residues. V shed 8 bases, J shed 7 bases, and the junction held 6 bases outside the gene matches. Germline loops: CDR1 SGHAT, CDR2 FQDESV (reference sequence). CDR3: CASGGQGRNSPLHF. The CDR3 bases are TGTGCCAGCGGCGGACAGGGGCGGAATTCACCCCTCCACTTT.

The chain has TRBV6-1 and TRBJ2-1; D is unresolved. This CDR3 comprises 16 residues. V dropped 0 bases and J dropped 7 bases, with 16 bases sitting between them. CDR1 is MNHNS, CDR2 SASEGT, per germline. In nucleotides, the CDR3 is TGTGCCAGCAGTGAAGCGCATGGGTCCCTCAGGAATGAGCAGTTCTTC. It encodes CASSEAHGSLRNEQFF.

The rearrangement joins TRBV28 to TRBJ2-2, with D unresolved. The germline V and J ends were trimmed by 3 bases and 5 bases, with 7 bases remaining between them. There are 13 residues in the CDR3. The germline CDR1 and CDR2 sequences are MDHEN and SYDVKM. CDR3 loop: CASSFVGTGELFF. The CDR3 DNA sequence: TGTGCCAGCAGTTTCGTCGGAACCGGGGAGCTGTTTTTT.

Here the CDR3 DNA reads TGTGCCAGTAGTACCGACAGAGGAGAGACCCAGTACTTC. Encoded protein: CASSTDRGETQYF. This chain links TRBV19 with TRBJ2-5; the D gene is possibly TRBD1 (5 bases). The germline V gene encodes CDR1 LNHDA and CDR2 SQIVND (reference sequence). The CDR3 covers 13 residues. Between the trimmed V and J ends, which lost 4 bases and 4 bases, there was a span of 10 bases. Full variable domain (remainder filled in from reference TRBV19 and TRBJ2-5): DGGITQSPKYLFRKEGQNVTLSCEQNLNHDAMYWYRQDPGQGLRLIYYSQIVNDFQKGDIAEGYSVSREKKESFPLTVTSAQKNPTAFYLCASSTDRGETQYFGPGTRLLVL.

CDR3 DNA sequence: TGTGCCAGCAGCTTTGAACCGGGACTCTACAATGAGCAGTTCTTC. Its protein is CASSFEPGLYNEQFF. The chain joins TRBV11-3 to TRBJ2-1, with a tentative D call TRBD2 (6 bases). CDR1 and CDR2 from the germline V gene are SGHNT and YENEEA. The CDR3 is made up of 15 amino acids. Trimming cost V 3 bases and J 3 bases, with 12 bases left between them.

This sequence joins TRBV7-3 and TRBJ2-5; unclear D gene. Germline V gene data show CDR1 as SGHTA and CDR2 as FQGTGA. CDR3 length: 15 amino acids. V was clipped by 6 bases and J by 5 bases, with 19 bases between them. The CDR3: CASSSRPSGQETQYF. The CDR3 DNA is TGTGCCAGCAGTTCCCGACCCTCAGGTCAGGAGACCCAGTACTTC.

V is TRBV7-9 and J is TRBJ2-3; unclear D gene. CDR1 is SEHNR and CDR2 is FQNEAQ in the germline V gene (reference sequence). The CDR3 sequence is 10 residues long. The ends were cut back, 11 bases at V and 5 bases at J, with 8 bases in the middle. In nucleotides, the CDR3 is TGTGCCGGTTACGGAGATACGCAGTATTTT. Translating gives CAGYGDTQYF.